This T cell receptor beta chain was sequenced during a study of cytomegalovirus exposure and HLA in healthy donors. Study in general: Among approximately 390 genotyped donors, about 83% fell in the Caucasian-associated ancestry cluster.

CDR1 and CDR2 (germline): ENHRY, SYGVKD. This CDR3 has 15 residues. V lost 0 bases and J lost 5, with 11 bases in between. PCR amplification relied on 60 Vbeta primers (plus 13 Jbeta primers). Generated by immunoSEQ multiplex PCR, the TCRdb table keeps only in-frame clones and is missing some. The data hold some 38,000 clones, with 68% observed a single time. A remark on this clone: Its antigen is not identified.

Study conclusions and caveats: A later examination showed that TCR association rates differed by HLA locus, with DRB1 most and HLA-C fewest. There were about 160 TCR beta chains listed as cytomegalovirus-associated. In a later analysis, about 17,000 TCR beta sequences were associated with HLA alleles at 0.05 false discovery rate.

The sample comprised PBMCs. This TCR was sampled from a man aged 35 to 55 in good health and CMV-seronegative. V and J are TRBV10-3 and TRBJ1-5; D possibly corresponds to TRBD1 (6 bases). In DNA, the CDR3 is TGTGCCATCAGTGAGTCGGGGACAATCGATCAGCCCCAGCATTTT. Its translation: CAISESGTIDQPQHF.